This T cell receptor beta chain was documented in a study of T-cell memory formation after mild COVID-19. General observations from the study: Pre-infection memory contained some responding clones, which suggested that cross-reactive memory had joined. Later expanders leaned CD4+, whereas clones that contracted between day 15 and 85 were balanced CD4/CD8. Contracting CD4+ clones lay largely in CM and EM, with CD8+ ones residing in EMRA.

This clonotype was observed a few times. No antigen is known for it. Libraries for TCRalpha and TCRbeta carried sample barcodes and unique molecular identifiers via 5'RACE. One entry per CDR3 protein, called by TCRdb with MiXCR from the 5' RACE reads. The sample contains some 150,000 distinct CDR3 sequences, about 6% of which appear only once. The germline gives CDR1 GTSNPN, CDR2 SVGIG (reference sequence). The CDR3 consists of 13 residues. Deletions cut 2 bases from V and 4 bases from J, with 11 bases between. What was sequenced was PBMCs or a T cell subset sorted from them (not recorded which). The sequence was obtained from an adult woman who had mild COVID-19 (a few samples of this study predate the infection). Cell type and time point are not known. The chain uses TRBV30 and TRBJ2-5; D not certain. For the CDR3, the DNA is TGTGCCTGGAGTAGGAGAAACCGAGAGACCCAGTACTTC. Translating it yields CAWSRRNRETQYF.